Given below is one TCR beta chain in context. The data stem from a study of T cell changes during pregnancy in multiple sclerosis. The CDR3 loop spans 18 amino acids. Per the germline V gene, CDR1 is LGHNA and CDR2 is YSLEER. With V trimmed by 0 bases and J by 8 bases, 11 bases remained unmatched. Method: immunoSEQ multiplex PCR; TCRdb's copy keeps in-frame clones and lacks some. Counted here are about 35,000 clones, roughly 90% occurring once; the ten biggest clones make up roughly 5.7%. V usage is TRBV4-3 and J usage is TRBJ1-6; TRBD1 aligns across 9 bases. The receptor was derived from a female donor in good health, enrolled as a control in a pregnancy study. The sequencing here drew on peripheral blood, taken in the third trimester of pregnancy. The CDR3 DNA reads TGCGCCAGCAGCCAAGAAAGGGGGACAGGGTATCGAGATTCACCCCTCCACTTT. This encodes CASSQERGTGYRDSPLHF.